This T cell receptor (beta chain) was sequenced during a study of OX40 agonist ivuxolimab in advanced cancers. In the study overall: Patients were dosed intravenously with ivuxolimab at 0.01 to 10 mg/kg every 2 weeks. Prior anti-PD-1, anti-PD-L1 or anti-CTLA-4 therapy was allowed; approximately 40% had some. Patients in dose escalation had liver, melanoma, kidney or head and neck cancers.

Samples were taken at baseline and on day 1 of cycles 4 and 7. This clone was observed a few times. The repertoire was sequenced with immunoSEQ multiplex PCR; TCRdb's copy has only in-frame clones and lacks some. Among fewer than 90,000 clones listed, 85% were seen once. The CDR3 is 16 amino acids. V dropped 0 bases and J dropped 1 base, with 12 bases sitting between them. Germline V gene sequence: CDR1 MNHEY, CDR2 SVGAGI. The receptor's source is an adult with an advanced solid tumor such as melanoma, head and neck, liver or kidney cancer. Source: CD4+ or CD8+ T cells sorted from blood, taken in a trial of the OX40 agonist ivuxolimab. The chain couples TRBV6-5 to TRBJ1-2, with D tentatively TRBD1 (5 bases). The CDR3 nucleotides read TGTGCCAGCAGTTACTCCCGGAGGGGTAGTAACTATGGCTACACCTTC. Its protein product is CASSYSRRGSNYGYTF.